One sample yielded the 23 T cell receptor beta chains listed below, sequenced in a study of a mutant IDH1 vaccine in newly diagnosed glioma. Profiling relied on immunoSEQ multiplex PCR, and the TCRdb table lists in-frame clones only, not all of them. Of under 80,000 clones detected, 86% appear once; the ten largest clones hold 2.9%. Noted time point: baseline, week 1 (first vaccination visit). Sample treatment: pre-vaccination baseline after standard-of-care therapy. The starting material was PBMCs, obtained from a glioma patient treated with radiotherapy, temozolomide or both. The receptors were sampled from a man in his thirties or forties with glioma.

The chain combines TRBV6-5 with TRBJ1-2, with D unresolved. Trimming shortened V by 2 bases and J by 4 bases, and 11 bases separated the two germline ends. The CDR3 consists of 14 residues. Germline CDR1 is MNHEY and CDR2 is SVGAGI. CDR3 region: CASSYKSRPYGYTF. The CDR3 DNA reads as TGTGCCAGCAGTTACAAGTCCAGGCCCTATGGCTACACCTTC.

This rearrangement joins TRBV23-1 to TRBJ1-1, with D perhaps matching TRBD1 (6 bases). TRBV23-1 is identified as an open reading frame with a role that is uncertain. The CDR3 totals 21 residues. V was trimmed by 6 bases and J by 2 bases, leaving 34 bases between them. In DNA, the CDR3 is TGCGCCAGCAGCCCAGTCCCCTATACAGGGAACAGTTCAGTTTTTAACACTGAAGCTTTCTTT. This sequence encodes CASSPVPYTGNSSVFNTEAFF.

The rearrangement uses TRBV14 and TRBJ2-2; D unresolved. The V gene's germline CDR1 is SGHDN and CDR2 FVKESK. Deletions cut 4 bases from V and 1 base from J, with 10 bases between. There are 15 residues in the CDR3. The CDR3 DNA sequence: TGTGCCAGCAGCCTGCTGCAGTTGAACACCGGGGAGCTGTTTTTT. This sequence encodes CASSLLQLNTGELFF.

This chain links TRBV9 with TRBJ2-3; 7 bases line up with TRBD2. Germline V gene data show CDR1 as SGDLS and CDR2 as YYNGEE. CDR3 length equals 16 residues. The junction had 9 bases not matched to a gene; V was cut back by 1 base and J by 4 bases. DNA of the CDR3: TGTGCCAGCAGCGTACAAGGCGGGGGAGAAGCAGATACGCAGTATTTT. Translated, it gives CASSVQGGGEADTQYF.

This chain links TRBV6-6 with TRBJ1-4; 7 nucleotides line up with TRBD1. Germline V gene lookup returns CDR1 MNHNY and CDR2 SVGAGI (reference sequence). This CDR3 has 15 amino acids. With 5 bases clipped from V and 6 bases from J, the junction kept 9 bases outside the gene matches. The CDR3 sequence: CASSRPGQGDEKLFF. The CDR3 nucleotides are TGTGCCAGCAGTCGCCCCGGGCAGGGGGATGAAAAACTGTTTTTT.

The CDR3 DNA reads as TGTGCCAGCAGTTACAGGGGGCACTATAACTATGGCTACACCTTC. Protein: CASSYRGHYNYGYTF. The chain carries TRBV6-5 and TRBJ1-2; 7 bases map to TRBD1. The germline V gene has CDR1 MNHEY and CDR2 SVGAGI. Trimming cost V 2 bases and J 1 base; bases outside gene matches: 4. CDR3 size: 15 residues.

V and J are TRBV18 and TRBJ1-1; tentative D call: TRBD1 (6 bases). The CDR3 consists of 16 residues. Per the germline V gene, CDR1 is KGHSH and CDR2 is LQKENI. Trimming shortened V by 0 bases and J by 8 bases, and 19 bases separated the two germline ends. The DNA of the CDR3 is TGTGCCAGCTCACCACCGGCAGGGACACTCCGAAGAGAAGCTTTCTTT. Protein product: CASSPPAGTLRREAFF. The variable domain in full, with the rest retrieved from reference TRBV18 and TRBJ1-1, is NAGVMQNPRHLVRRRGQEARLRCSPMKGHSHVYWYRQLPEEGLKFMVYLQKENIIDESGMPKERFSAEFPKEGPSILRIQQVVRGDSAAYFCASSPPAGTLRREAFFGQGTRLTVV.

The chain employs TRBV7-9 and TRBJ1-3; D may be TRBD1 (5 bases). V lost 3 bases, J lost 0 bases, and 9 bases lay in between. The CDR3 consists of 15 residues. CDR1 and CDR2 (germline): SEHNR, FQNEAQ (reference sequence). Here the CDR3 DNA reads TGTGCCAGCAGCTTTCAGGGCAACTCTGGAAACACCATATATTTT. It yields the protein CASSFQGNSGNTIYF.

V usage is TRBV7-9 and J usage is TRBJ2-6; 8 bases match TRBD1. This CDR3 has 17 amino acids. Germline loops: CDR1 SEHNR, CDR2 FQNEAQ (reference sequence). After removal of 5 bases from V and 2 bases from J, the junction contained 8 bases not matched to a gene. CDR3 coding DNA: TGTGCCAGCAGCCAAGGACAGGGTGTCACTGGGGCCAACGTCCTGACTTTC. Amino acid sequence: CASSQGQGVTGANVLTF. The complete variable domain, with remaining parts taken from reference TRBV7-9 and TRBJ2-6, reads DTGVSQNPRHKITKRGQNVTFRCDPISEHNRLYWYRQTLGQGPEFLTYFQNEAQLEKSRLLSDRFSAERPKGSFSTLEIQRTEQGDSAMYLCASSQGQGVTGANVLTFGAGSRLTVL.

This clone was observed once. The rearrangement joins TRBV27 to TRBJ2-7, with D possibly being TRBD1 (6 bases). The V gene lost 3 bases and the J gene lost 3 bases, with 12 bases spanning the gap. CDR3 length: 14 amino acids. Germline V gives CDR1 MNHEY, CDR2 SMNVEV (reference sequence). This CDR3 is CASSLFHRDYEQYF. The CDR3 DNA reads TGTGCCAGCAGTTTGTTTCACAGGGACTACGAGCAGTACTTC.

This chain uses TRBV4-2 with TRBJ2-1; 12 bases match TRBD2. Trimming took 2 bases from V and 3 from J; bases not matched to a gene: 5. The CDR3 loop spans 17 amino acids. Per the germline V gene, CDR1 is LGHNA and CDR2 is YNFKEQ. The DNA for the CDR3 is TGTGCCAGCAGCCAATCAACGACTAGCGGGGGCTACAATGAGCAGTTCTTC. Amino acid sequence: CASSQSTTSGGYNEQFF.

The genes are TRBV9 and TRBJ1-2, with 9 bases aligning to TRBD1. The CDR3 runs to 16 residues. CDR1 is SGDLS, CDR2 YYNGEE, per germline. V dropped 2 bases and J dropped 2; count of bases not matched to a gene: 7. The CDR3 DNA sequence: TGTGCCAGCAGCGTGGGAGGGACAGGGTTAAACTATGGCTACACCTTC. This encodes CASSVGGTGLNYGYTF. Looking up the rest from reference TRBV9 and TRBJ1-2 gives the full variable domain: DSGVTQTPKHLITATGQRVTLRCSPRSGDLSVYWYQQSLDQGLQFLIQYYNGEERAKGNILERFSAQQFPDLHSELNLSSLELGDSALYFCASSVGGTGLNYGYTFGSGTRLTVV.

The chain carries TRBV6-5 and TRBJ1-2; no definite D call. The V gene's germline CDR1 is MNHEY and CDR2 SVGAGI. The length of the CDR3 is 12 residues. Trimming stripped 0 bases from V and 10 bases from J, with 9 bases between. In DNA form, the CDR3 reads TGTGCCAGCAGTTACTCACAGTTCGACTACACCTTC. It is translated as CASSYSQFDYTF.

V gene TRBV4-1 combines with J gene TRBJ1-5; the D gene is possibly TRBD1 (6 bases). Deletions cut 1 base from V and 5 bases from J, with 12 bases between. This CDR3 is built from 15 residues. The germline CDR1 and CDR2 sequences are MGHRA and YSYEKL. The CDR3, as DNA: TGCGCCAGCAGCCAAGGGTGGGGGGCCGATCAGCCCCAGCATTTT. The encoded protein is CASSQGWGADQPQHF.

The chain combines TRBV15 with TRBJ1-2; 8 bases agree with TRBD1. Losses at the gene ends were 3 bases for V and 3 bases for J; bases not matched to a gene: 3. The germline V gene encodes CDR1 LNHNV and CDR2 YYDKDF (reference sequence). The CDR3 length is 14 residues. The chain's CDR3 is CATSSQQGDYGYTF. DNA of the CDR3: TGTGCCACCAGCAGTCAACAGGGGGACTATGGCTACACCTTC.

This chain joins TRBV4-1 and TRBJ2-5; 13 nucleotides match TRBD2. The J call may not be correct, given that the DNA end is closer to TRBJ2-7. Germline lookup yields CDR1 MGHRA and CDR2 YSYEKL. The CDR3 spans 15 residues. As DNA, the CDR3 is TGCGCCAGCAGCCGAGGGACTAGCGGGGTGGTCGAGCAGTACTTC. Translated, it gives CASSRGTSGVVEQYF.

The genes are TRBV2 and TRBJ1-5; possible D gene TRBD1, 6 bases. CDR3 length: 13 residues. The V end was cut by 6 bases, the J end by 4 bases, with 10 bases between. The germline V gene encodes CDR1 SNHLY and CDR2 FYNNEI. The CDR3 is CASSPQGNQPQHF. As DNA, the CDR3 is TGTGCCAGCAGCCCACAGGGAAATCAGCCCCAGCATTTT. Variable domain in full (rest from reference TRBV2 and TRBJ1-5): EPEVTQTPSHQVTQMGQEVILRCVPISNHLYFYWYRQILGQKVEFLVSFYNNEISEKSEIFDDQFSVERPDGSNFTLKIRSTKLEDSAMYFCASSPQGNQPQHFGDGTRLSIL.

The rearrangement joins TRBV7-2 to TRBJ2-1; 11 nucleotides match TRBD1. The CDR3 spans 15 residues. J was trimmed by 6 bases and V by 5 bases; bases with no gene match: 6. The germline V gene encodes CDR1 SGHTA and CDR2 FQGNSA. DNA for the CDR3: TGTGCCAGCAGCCCTTTAGGGACAGGGGGCAATGAGCAGTTCTTC. It translates to CASSPLGTGGNEQFF. Using reference TRBV7-2 and TRBJ2-1 for the parts outside the CDR3, the full variable domain is GAGVSQSPSNKVTEKGKDVELRCDPISGHTALYWYRQSLGQGLEFLIYFQGNSAPDKSGLPSDRFSAERTGGSVSTLTIQRTQQEDSAVYLCASSPLGTGGNEQFFGPGTRLTVL.

V and J are TRBV30 and TRBJ2-2; D tentatively fits TRBD1 or TRBD2 (6 bases each). The CDR3 has 11 amino acids. The germline V gene has CDR1 GTSNPN and CDR2 SVGIG (reference sequence). The CDR3 DNA reads TGTGCTCGGGGGCGTACCGGGGAGCTGTTTTTT. Translated, it gives CARGRTGELFF. The whole variable domain, filled in from reference TRBV30 and TRBJ2-2, reads SQTIHQWPATLVQPVGSPLSLECTVEGTSNPNLYWYRQAAGRGLQLLFYSVGIGQISSEVPQNLSASRPQDRQFILSSKKLLLSDSGFYLCARGRTGELFFGEGSRLTVL.

The chain couples TRBV7-2 to TRBJ2-5; 7 bases are a match to TRBD1. The J call may be incorrect, as the DNA end agrees better with TRBJ2-7. The CDR3 contains 14 residues. CDR1 is SGHTA, CDR2 FQGNSA, per germline. The CDR3 loop reads CASSLQPGGYEQYF. The CDR3 DNA reads TGTGCCAGCAGCTTACAGCCAGGGGGATACGAGCAGTACTTC.

This chain joins TRBV2 and TRBJ1-5; 9 positions agree with TRBD1. With V trimmed by 6 bases and J by 6 bases, 6 bases remained unmatched. The CDR3 covers 14 residues. Germline-derived CDR1 and CDR2 are SNHLY and FYNNEI. CDR3 DNA: TGTGCCAGCAGCGAACGGGACAGGGTTCAGCCCCAGCATTTT. It codes for CASSERDRVQPQHF.

The V gene is TRBV10-2, the J gene TRBJ2-1; 9 nucleotides align to TRBD2. The V segment lost 4 bases and the J segment 8 bases; nucleotides outside the gene matches: 12. CDR1 WSHSY and CDR2 SAAADI come from the germline V gene. The CDR3 contains 16 residues. The CDR3 region has the DNA TGCGCCAGCAGTGTCGCCGGGACTAGCTTGGTCGATGAGCAGTTCTTC. Translating it yields CASSVAGTSLVDEQFF.

This chain joins TRBV28 and TRBJ1-2; D is undetermined. The germline gives CDR1 MDHEN, CDR2 SYDVKM. The CDR3 runs 13 residues. Trimming left V 3 bases short and J 3 bases short, with 8 bases between. The CDR3 loop reads CASSFGRYYGYTF. DNA for the CDR3: TGTGCCAGCAGTTTTGGACGGTACTATGGCTACACCTTC.